These 17 T cell receptor beta chains share one sample of origin, sequenced in a study of cytotoxic CD8 clonotypes in ibrutinib-treated CLL. This table comes from immunoSEQ multiplex PCR, and its TCRdb copy is limited to in-frame clones, with some not included. The sample includes approximately 200,000 clones, about 72% seen only once; the top ten take roughly an eighth. The sample was PBMCs, taken after 24 months of ibrutinib treatment. These TCRs come from a human donor with chronic lymphocytic leukemia.

The J gene is TRBJ1-1, the V gene TRBV11-2, with D perhaps matching TRBD1 (6 bases). V lost 0 bases to trimming and J lost 8 bases, with 10 bases between them. The CDR3 has 13 residues. The germline V gene encodes CDR1 SGHAT and CDR2 FQNNGV. The CDR3 region is CASSLEQDREAFF. CDR3 nucleotide sequence: TGTGCCAGCAGCTTAGAGCAGGACAGAGAAGCTTTCTTT. Using reference TRBV11-2 and TRBJ1-1 for the parts outside the CDR3, the full variable domain is EAGVAQSPRYKIIEKRQSVAFWCNPISGHATLYWYQQILGQGPKLLIQFQNNGVVDDSQLPKDRFSAERLKGVDSTLKIQPAKLEDSAVYLCASSLEQDREAFFGQGTRLTVV.

The rearrangement links TRBV4-1 to TRBJ2-1; 9 bases line up with TRBD2. V shed 4 bases and J 10 bases; nucleotides not matched to a gene: 11. Germline CDR1 MGHRA, CDR2 YSYEKL. The CDR3 is 15 residues long. This CDR3 is CASSLEEREVDEQFF. The DNA of the CDR3 is TGCGCCAGCAGCCTCGAGGAGCGGGAGGTTGACGAGCAGTTCTTC.

The chain has TRBV2 and TRBJ2-1, with TRBD2 identical over 9 bases. CDR1 SNHLY and CDR2 FYNNEI come from the germline V gene. The J segment lost 3 bases and the V segment lost 0 bases, leaving 0 bases of the junction unmatched. The CDR3 loop spans 15 amino acids. The DNA for the CDR3 is TGTGCCAGCAGTGAAGCTAGCGGGAGCTACAATGAGCAGTTCTTC. It encodes CASSEASGSYNEQFF.

The chain combines TRBV5-1 with TRBJ2-2; tentative D call: TRBD2 (6 bases). Germline CDR1 SGHRS, CDR2 YFSETQ. The V end was cut by 0 bases, the J end by 1 base, with 10 bases between. This CDR3 has 16 amino acids. The CDR3 DNA reads TGCGCCAGCAGCTTGGGAGGGACTCAGAACACCGGGGAGCTGTTTTTT. Encoded protein: CASSLGGTQNTGELFF.

This rearrangement joins TRBV27 to TRBJ2-3, with D hard to call. From germline, CDR1 is MNHEY and CDR2 SMNVEV (reference sequence). The CDR3 contains 12 residues. With 5 bases removed from V and 6 bases from J, the gap between germline ends came to 9 bases. The CDR3 sequence: CASSRPWDTQYF. In DNA, the CDR3 is TGTGCCAGCAGTCGGCCATGGGATACGCAGTATTTT.

The chain combines TRBV29-1 with TRBJ2-1; D remains unclear. CDR1 SQVTM and CDR2 ANQGSEA come from the germline V gene. This CDR3 contains 12 residues. The V end lost 5 bases, the J end lost 7 bases, and 12 bases lay between the germline ends. CDR3 amino acids: CSVSGRGNEQFF. As DNA, the CDR3 is TGCAGCGTTTCGGGCCGCGGAAATGAGCAGTTCTTC.

The sample holds one count of this clone. This chain links TRBV6-5 with TRBJ1-3, with D possibly being TRBD1 (6 bases). The CDR3 has 15 residues. Germline V gene lookup returns CDR1 MNHEY and CDR2 SVGAGI. Trimming removed 0 bases at V and 8 bases at J, with 14 bases between. The CDR3: CASSYSRGAVDTIYF. In nucleotides, the CDR3 is TGTGCCAGCAGTTACTCTCGGGGGGCGGTTGACACCATATATTTT.

The chain links TRBV6-6 to TRBJ2-2; 10 bases match TRBD2. CDR3 size: 15 residues. The trim removed 6 bases at V and 7 bases at J, leaving 8 bases unmatched. Per the germline V gene, CDR1 is MNHNY and CDR2 is SVGAGI (reference sequence). CDR3 protein: CASRPTSGIIGELFF. CDR3 sequence (DNA): TGTGCCAGCAGACCTACTAGCGGGATAATCGGGGAGCTGTTTTTT.

CDR3 region: CASYATANQPQHF. Written as DNA, the CDR3 is TGTGCCAGCTACGCGACAGCCAATCAGCCCCAGCATTTT. V and J are TRBV28 and TRBJ1-5; maybe TRBD1 (5 bases). CDR1 and CDR2 (germline): MDHEN, SYDVKM. V dropped 8 bases and J dropped 3 bases, with 11 bases sitting between them. This CDR3 has 13 amino acids.

This clone was seen only a few times. The chain carries TRBV30 and TRBJ1-4, with D possibly matching TRBD1 (6 bases). The CDR3 is made up of 13 amino acids. Germline V lookup: CDR1 GTSNPN, CDR2 SVGIG (reference sequence). Trimming stripped 4 bases from V and 5 bases from J, with 11 bases between. DNA for the CDR3: TGTGCCTGGATGGGGGCGCGAAATGAAAAACTGTTTTTT. Its protein is CAWMGARNEKLFF.

This clone was seen a single time. The rearrangement uses TRBV30 and TRBJ1-4; D not resolved. Per germline, CDR1 GTSNPN and CDR2 SVGIG (reference sequence). V was clipped by 0 bases and J by 2 bases, with 13 bases between them. This CDR3 contains 16 residues. The CDR3 here is CAWSVQVAMTNEKLFF. CDR3 DNA: TGTGCCTGGAGTGTACAAGTGGCCATGACTAATGAAAAACTGTTTTTT.

The chain links TRBV15 to TRBJ1-1; D may be TRBD1 (5 bases). Trimming stripped 5 bases from V and 1 base from J, with 14 bases between. Germline CDR1 and CDR2: LNHNV and YYDKDF (reference sequence). The CDR3 has 15 residues. Written as DNA, the CDR3 is TGTGCCACCAGCGAAAGACAGCGGAAGAACACTGAAGCTTTCTTT. Protein sequence: CATSERQRKNTEAFF.

The count of this clone is one. The V gene is TRBV9, the J gene TRBJ1-2; no clear D gene. This CDR3 is 13 amino acids long. Germline V gives CDR1 SGDLS, CDR2 YYNGEE. Deletions cut 3 bases from V and 2 bases from J, with 8 bases between. The CDR3 loop is CASSESENYGYTF. CDR3 nucleotides: TGTGCCAGCAGCGAGTCAGAAAACTATGGCTACACCTTC.

This clone has just one count. The chain is built from TRBV4-1 and TRBJ2-7, with 7 bases matching TRBD2. The CDR3 contains 14 residues. J gave up 2 bases and V 1 base, and 2 bases lay outside the gene matches. From germline, CDR1 is MGHRA and CDR2 YSYEKL. As DNA, the CDR3 is TGCGCCAGCAGCCAAGTTGGGAGGGCCTACGAGCAGTACTTC. Translation gives CASSQVGRAYEQYF.

The rearrangement joins TRBV4-1 to TRBJ1-5; D gene ambiguous. V lost 4 bases and J 3 bases, leaving 16 bases between the germline ends. This CDR3 has 16 amino acids. The germline gives CDR1 MGHRA, CDR2 YSYEKL. The DNA for the CDR3 is TGCGCCAGCAGCCCGTTCTTGGGGAGAATCAATCAGCCCCAGCATTTT. Its translation is CASSPFLGRINQPQHF.

In this sample, this clone turned up once. The gene calls are TRBV4-2 and TRBJ1-2; 7 nucleotides line up with TRBD1. Looked up from germline, CDR1 is LGHNA and CDR2 is YNFKEQ. V was pared by 2 bases and J by 10 bases, with 13 bases of the junction left unmatched. The CDR3 has 15 amino acids. The CDR3 sequence is CASSQKQQGPGAYTF. The DNA of the CDR3 is TGTGCCAGCAGCCAAAAACAACAGGGGCCGGGAGCCTACACCTTC.

The chain joins TRBV30 to TRBJ1-2, with D unresolved. Germline V gene data show CDR1 as GTSNPN and CDR2 as SVGIG (reference sequence). This CDR3 is 13 amino acids long. Trimming cost V 4 bases and J 3 bases, with 12 bases left between them. The CDR3 region is CAWTPSRDYGYTF. CDR3 bases: TGTGCCTGGACGCCCTCGAGGGACTATGGCTACACCTTC.